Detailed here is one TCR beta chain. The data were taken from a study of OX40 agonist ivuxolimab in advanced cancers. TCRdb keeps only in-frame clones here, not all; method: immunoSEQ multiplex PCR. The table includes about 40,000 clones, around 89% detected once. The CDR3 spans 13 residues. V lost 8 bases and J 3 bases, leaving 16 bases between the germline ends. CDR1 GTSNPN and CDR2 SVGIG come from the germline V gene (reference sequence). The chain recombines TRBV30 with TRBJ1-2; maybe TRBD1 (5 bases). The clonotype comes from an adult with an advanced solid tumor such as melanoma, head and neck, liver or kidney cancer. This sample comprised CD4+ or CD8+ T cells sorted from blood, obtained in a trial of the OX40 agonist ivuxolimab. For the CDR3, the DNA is TGTGCCGGCTTGAAAGGGGCTTACTATGGCTACACCTTC. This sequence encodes CAGLKGAYYGYTF.